A single sample is the source of the 20 T cell receptor beta chains below, sequenced in a study of OX40 agonist ivuxolimab in advanced cancers. TCRdb's table, derived via immunoSEQ multiplex PCR, lists solely in-frame clones and lacks some. This table holds more than 65,000 clones, around 80% found once. The sample in question was CD4+ or CD8+ T cells sorted from blood, obtained in a trial of the OX40 agonist ivuxolimab. These receptors were taken from an adult with an advanced solid tumor such as melanoma, head and neck, liver or kidney cancer.

The chain carries TRBV6-1 and TRBJ1-2, with 10 bases aligning to TRBD1. The CDR3 totals 13 residues. Losses at the gene ends were 6 bases for V and 7 bases for J; bases not matched to a gene: 5. Germline-derived CDR1 and CDR2 are MNHNS and SASEGT. CDR3 sequence reads: CASRFGQGGGYTF. The CDR3 coding sequence is TGTGCCAGCAGATTCGGACAGGGGGGTGGCTACACCTTC.

This chain joins TRBV5-6 and TRBJ2-7, with a possible D match to TRBD1 (6 bases). Germline CDR1 is SGHDT and CDR2 is YYEEEE. The CDR3 spans 15 residues. The V end lost 4 bases, the J end lost 2 bases, and 16 bases lay between the germline ends. CDR3 nucleotide sequence: TGTGCCAGCAGCATAAGACAGGTCCAAACCTACGAGCAGTACTTC. Its translation is CASSIRQVQTYEQYF.

The V and J genes are TRBV29-1 and TRBJ2-3, with D unresolved. Per germline, CDR1 SQVTM and CDR2 ANQGSEA. V lost 7 bases, J lost 3 bases, and 17 bases lay in between. This CDR3 comprises 14 residues. The CDR3 reads CSGLWFVTTDTQYF. Written as DNA, the CDR3 is TGCAGCGGTCTTTGGTTTGTAACTACAGATACGCAGTATTTT.

V and J are TRBV19 and TRBJ2-7; 9 nucleotides match TRBD1. Germline values: CDR1 LNHDA, CDR2 SQIVND (reference sequence). The CDR3 length is 16 residues. V shed 7 bases and J 1 base; nucleotides not matched to a gene: 11. This chain's CDR3 is CASTERGGQGSYEQYF. CDR3 in DNA: TGTGCCAGTACCGAGAGGGGGGGACAGGGATCCTACGAGCAGTACTTC.

This clone was detected only a few times. The rearrangement uses TRBV5-1 and TRBJ1-2; D is possibly TRBD1 (6 bases). V was trimmed by 4 bases and J by 5 bases, leaving 21 bases between them. This CDR3 comprises 16 residues. Germline CDR1 reads SGHRS; CDR2 reads YFSETQ. In DNA form, the CDR3 reads TGCGCCAGCAGCGCGGAAACAACAGGGATGGGATATGGCTACACCTTC. It yields the protein CASSAETTGMGYGYTF.

J is TRBJ1-3 and V is TRBV6-1; a possible D gene is TRBD1 (5 bases). CDR1 and CDR2 from the germline V gene are MNHNS and SASEGT. The CDR3 has 17 amino acids. The ends were cut back, 4 bases at V and 0 bases at J, with 16 bases in the middle. CDR3 residues: CASSGRDPLHSGNTIYF. The CDR3 DNA follows: TGTGCCAGCAGTGGTAGGGACCCTCTCCACTCTGGAAACACCATATATTTT.

This chain connects TRBV9 to TRBJ1-6, with 7 bases lining up with TRBD1. CDR3 length equals 14 residues. Per the germline V gene, CDR1 is SGDLS and CDR2 is YYNGEE. V shed 2 bases and J 7 bases; nucleotides not matched to a gene: 3. The CDR3 DNA sequence: TGTGCCAGCAGCGTGAGGGGACAGAATTCACCCCTCCACTTT. As protein: CASSVRGQNSPLHF.

The chain links TRBV28 to TRBJ1-2; a weak D match, TRBD1 (5 bases). Germline V gene data show CDR1 as MDHEN and CDR2 as SYDVKM. The CDR3 totals 14 residues. V lost 1 base and J lost 2, with 8 bases in between. The CDR3 DNA reads TGTGCCAGCAGTTTATCAGGGTACAACTATGGCTACACCTTC. It codes for CASSLSGYNYGYTF.

The V and J genes are TRBV7-9 and TRBJ2-2; D may be TRBD2 (6 bases). V was pared by 8 bases and J by 0 bases, with 13 bases between. CDR3 length equals 15 residues. Germline CDR1 is SEHNR and CDR2 is FQNEAQ (reference sequence). The CDR3 bases are TGTGCCAGCCCGACGGGACTGGCGAACACCGGGGAGCTGTTTTTT. As protein: CASPTGLANTGELFF. The full variable domain, rest sourced from reference TRBV7-9 and TRBJ2-2, is DTGVSQNPRHKITKRGQNVTFRCDPISEHNRLYWYRQTLGQGPEFLTYFQNEAQLEKSRLLSDRFSAERPKGSFSTLEIQRTEQGDSAMYLCASPTGLANTGELFFGEGSRLTVL.

A remark on this clone: At one boundary the junction diverges from the germline segment, which might be a read error. This chain joins TRBV19 and TRBJ2-5; no clear D. The CDR3 loop spans 12 amino acids. Germline CDR1 LNHDA, CDR2 SQIVND (reference sequence). CDR3 region: CASSTAQETQYF. The CDR3 DNA sequence: TGTGCCAGCAGTACAGCTCAAGAGACCCAGTACTTC.

This sequence joins TRBV9 and TRBJ1-1; D possibly corresponds to TRBD1 (5 bases). The V gene lost 0 bases and the J gene lost 5 bases, with 8 bases spanning the gap. CDR3 size: 13 residues. Looked up from germline, CDR1 is SGDLS and CDR2 is YYNGEE. The CDR3 sequence: CASSVEGWTEAFF. The CDR3 coding sequence is TGTGCCAGCAGCGTAGAGGGGTGGACTGAAGCTTTCTTT.

Turning to this clone: This sample also contains other DNA sequences that code for the same CDR3. The chain uses TRBV5-4 and TRBJ2-5, with 8 bases identical to TRBD1. The V gene end was trimmed by 4 bases and the J gene end by 1 base; junction bases not matched to a gene: 6. The CDR3 contains 15 residues. CDR1 is SGHNT and CDR2 is YYREEE in the germline V gene (reference sequence). CDR3 nucleotides: TGTGCCAGCAGCCGCAATGGACAGGGCCAAGAGACCCAGTACTTC. It specifies CASSRNGQGQETQYF.

The chain combines TRBV7-2 with TRBJ2-7, with a tentative D call TRBD2 (5 bases). From germline, CDR1 is SGHTA and CDR2 FQGNSA. The CDR3 contains 16 residues. V was shortened by 1 base and J by 2 bases, with 15 bases between the two germline ends. The CDR3 coding sequence is TGTGCCAGCAGCTTAGTAGGCGGAGGAACCCCCTACGAGCAGTACTTC. Its translation: CASSLVGGGTPYEQYF.

This sequence joins TRBV4-3 and TRBJ2-3; D gene uncertain. The CDR3 runs to 13 residues. V dropped 1 base and J dropped 4 bases, with 6 bases sitting between them. The germline gives CDR1 LGHNA, CDR2 YSLEER. The CDR3 reads CASSQAGPDTQYF. DNA for the CDR3: TGCGCCAGCAGCCAAGCCGGGCCAGATACGCAGTATTTT.

The chain recombines TRBV29-1 with TRBJ2-5; D is possibly TRBD2 (5 bases). CDR3 length equals 14 residues. The germline V gene has CDR1 SQVTM and CDR2 ANQGSEA. Trimming removed 1 base from V and 4 bases from J, with 13 bases in between. In DNA form, the CDR3 reads TGCAGCGTTGAAGGTCATGCTAGCCGAGAGACCCAGTACTTC. As protein: CSVEGHASRETQYF. The variable domain in full, with the rest retrieved from reference TRBV29-1 and TRBJ2-5, is SAVISQKPSRDICQRGTSLTIQCQVDSQVTMMFWYRQQPGQSLTLIATANQGSEATYESGFVIDKFPISRPNLTFSTLTVSNMSPEDSSIYLCSVEGHASRETQYFGPGTRLLVL.

The rearrangement uses TRBV5-1 and TRBJ2-3; TRBD1 or TRBD2 may be the D gene (5 bases each). This CDR3 is built from 13 residues. V was shortened by 7 bases and J by 0 bases, with 9 bases between the two germline ends. Germline V gives CDR1 SGHRS, CDR2 YFSETQ. The CDR3 region has the DNA TGCGCCAGCCGGGACCGGAGCACAGATACGCAGTATTTT. The encoded protein is CASRDRSTDTQYF. Looking up the rest from reference TRBV5-1 and TRBJ2-3 gives the full variable domain: KAGVTQTPRYLIKTRGQQVTLSCSPISGHRSVSWYQQTPGQGLQFLFEYFSETQRNKGNFPGRFSGRQFSNSRSEMNVSTLELGDSALYLCASRDRSTDTQYFGPGTRLTVL.

J is TRBJ2-6 and V is TRBV19; tentatively, D is TRBD1 or TRBD2 (5 bases each). Germline V gene sequence: CDR1 LNHDA, CDR2 SQIVND (reference sequence). The V end lost 4 bases, the J end lost 0 bases, and 10 bases lay between the germline ends. The CDR3 sequence is 16 residues long. For the CDR3, the DNA is TGTGCCAGTAGTACTTGGGGGATCTCTGGGGCCAACGTCCTGACTTTC. Residues: CASSTWGISGANVLTF.

The chain links TRBV7-9 to TRBJ2-1; D is undetermined. Germline V lookup: CDR1 SEHNR, CDR2 FQNEAQ (reference sequence). The ends were cut back, 6 bases at V and 9 bases at J, with 15 bases in the middle. The CDR3 covers 13 residues. CDR3 protein: CASRPQKTVEQFF. The CDR3 DNA follows: TGTGCCAGCAGGCCCCAGAAAACTGTTGAGCAGTTCTTC.

The J gene is TRBJ1-1, the V gene TRBV4-1; D may be TRBD1 (5 bases). This CDR3 has 15 residues. V was shortened by 1 base and J by 0 bases, with 9 bases between the two germline ends. Germline CDR1 and CDR2: MGHRA and YSYEKL. The CDR3 region is CASSQGGGMNTEAFF. The CDR3 DNA reads as TGCGCCAGCAGCCAAGGGGGGGGGATGAACACTGAAGCTTTCTTT.

The CDR3 loop reads CASSIESGKGADTQYF. In DNA, the CDR3 is TGTGCCAGTAGTATAGAGAGCGGCAAGGGGGCAGATACGCAGTATTTT. The genes are TRBV19 and TRBJ2-3; D perhaps matches TRBD1 (6 bases). Germline CDR1 LNHDA, CDR2 SQIVND (reference sequence). Trimming took 0 bases from V and 4 from J, leaving 14 bases between them. The CDR3 has 16 amino acids.